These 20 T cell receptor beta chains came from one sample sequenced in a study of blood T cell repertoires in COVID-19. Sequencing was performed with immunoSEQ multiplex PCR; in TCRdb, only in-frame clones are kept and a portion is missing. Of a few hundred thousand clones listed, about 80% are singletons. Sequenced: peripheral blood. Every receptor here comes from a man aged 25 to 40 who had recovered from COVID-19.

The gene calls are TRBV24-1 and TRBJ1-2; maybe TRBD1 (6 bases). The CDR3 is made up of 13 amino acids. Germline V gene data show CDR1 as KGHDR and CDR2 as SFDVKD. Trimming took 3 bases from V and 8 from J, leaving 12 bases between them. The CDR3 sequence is CATSDSTRGGYTF. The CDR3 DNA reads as TGTGCCACCAGTGATAGCACCAGGGGAGGCTACACCTTC.

The CDR3 loop is CSAAEGGGVYGYTF. The CDR3 DNA sequence: TGCAGCGCTGCGGAGGGGGGAGGGGTCTATGGCTACACCTTC. This chain joins TRBV29-1 and TRBJ1-2; the D gene is possibly TRBD1 (6 bases). Trimming took off 7 bases at V and 4 bases at J, with 19 bases between the two ends. The CDR3 loop spans 14 amino acids. Germline V gives CDR1 SQVTM, CDR2 ANQGSEA.

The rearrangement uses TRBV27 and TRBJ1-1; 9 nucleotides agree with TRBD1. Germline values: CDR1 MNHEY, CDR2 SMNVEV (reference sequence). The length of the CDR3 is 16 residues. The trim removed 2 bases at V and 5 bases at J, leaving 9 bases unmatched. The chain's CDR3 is CASSLTPTGGSTEAFF. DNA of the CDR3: TGTGCCAGCAGTTTAACTCCCACAGGGGGCTCTACTGAAGCTTTCTTT.

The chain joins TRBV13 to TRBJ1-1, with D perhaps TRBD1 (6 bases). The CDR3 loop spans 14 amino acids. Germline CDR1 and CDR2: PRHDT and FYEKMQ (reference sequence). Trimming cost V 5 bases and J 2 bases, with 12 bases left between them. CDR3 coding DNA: TGTGCCAGCAGCGCCGGACAGCTCAACACTGAAGCTTTCTTT. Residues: CASSAGQLNTEAFF.

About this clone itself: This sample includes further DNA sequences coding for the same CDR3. In nucleotides, the CDR3 is TGTGCCAGCAGCCAAGCGGGGGGGCAAGAGACCCAGTACTTC. This translates into CASSQAGGQETQYF. The chain uses TRBV3-1 (or the pseudogene TRBV3-2) and TRBJ2-5, with 8 bases identical to TRBD2. Looked up from germline, CDR1 is LGHDT and CDR2 is YNNKEL (reference sequence). The trim removed 1 base at V and 2 bases at J, leaving 0 bases unmatched. The CDR3 sequence is 14 residues long.

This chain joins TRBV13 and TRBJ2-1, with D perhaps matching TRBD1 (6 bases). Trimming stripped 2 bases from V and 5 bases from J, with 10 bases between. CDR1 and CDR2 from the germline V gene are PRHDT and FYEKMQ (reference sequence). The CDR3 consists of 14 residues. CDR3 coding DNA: TGTGCCAGCAGCTTAAATCGGGACAACAATGAGCAGTTCTTC. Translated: CASSLNRDNNEQFF. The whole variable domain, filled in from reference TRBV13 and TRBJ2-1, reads AAGVIQSPRHLIKEKRETATLKCYPIPRHDTVYWYQQGPGQDPQFLISFYEKMQSDKGSIPDRFSAQQFSDYHSELNMSSLELGDSALYFCASSLNRDNNEQFFGPGTRLTVL.

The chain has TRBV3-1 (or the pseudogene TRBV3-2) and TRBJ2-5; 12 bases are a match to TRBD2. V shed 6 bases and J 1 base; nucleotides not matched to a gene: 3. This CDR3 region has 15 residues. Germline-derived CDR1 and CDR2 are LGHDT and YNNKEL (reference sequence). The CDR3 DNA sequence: TGTGCCAGCAGAGCTAGCGGGGGGGCCCAAGAGACCCAGTACTTC. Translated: CASRASGGAQETQYF.

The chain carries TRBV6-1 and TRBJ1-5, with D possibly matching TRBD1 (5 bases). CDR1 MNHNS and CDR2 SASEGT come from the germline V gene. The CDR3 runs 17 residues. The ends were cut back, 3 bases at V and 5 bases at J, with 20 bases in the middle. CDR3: CASSDPLGWGGHQPQHF. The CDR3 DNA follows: TGTGCCAGCAGTGATCCCCTCGGATGGGGCGGACATCAGCCCCAGCATTTT.

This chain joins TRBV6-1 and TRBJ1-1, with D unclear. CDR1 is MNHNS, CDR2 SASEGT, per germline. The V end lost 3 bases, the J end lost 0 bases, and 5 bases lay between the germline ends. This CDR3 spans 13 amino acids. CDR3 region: CASSELVNTEAFF. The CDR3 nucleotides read TGTGCCAGCAGTGAGTTAGTGAACACTGAAGCTTTCTTT.

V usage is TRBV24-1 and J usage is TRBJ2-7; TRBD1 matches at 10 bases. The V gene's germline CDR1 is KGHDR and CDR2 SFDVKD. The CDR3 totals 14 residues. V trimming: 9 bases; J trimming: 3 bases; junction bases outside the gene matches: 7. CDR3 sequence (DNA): TGTGCCACCTTTGGGGGACAGGGGTACTACGAGCAGTACTTC. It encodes CATFGGQGYYEQYF.

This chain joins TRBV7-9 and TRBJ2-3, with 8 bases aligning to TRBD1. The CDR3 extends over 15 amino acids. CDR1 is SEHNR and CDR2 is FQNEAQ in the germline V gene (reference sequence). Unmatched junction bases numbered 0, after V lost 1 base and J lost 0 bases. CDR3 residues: CASSLGQGSTDTQYF. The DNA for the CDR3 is TGTGCCAGCAGCTTAGGACAGGGGAGCACAGATACGCAGTATTTT.

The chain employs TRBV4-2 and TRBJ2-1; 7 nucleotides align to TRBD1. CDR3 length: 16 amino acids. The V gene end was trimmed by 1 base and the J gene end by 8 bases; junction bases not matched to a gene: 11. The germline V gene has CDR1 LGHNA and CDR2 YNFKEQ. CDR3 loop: CASSQGARDRAHEQFF. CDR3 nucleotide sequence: TGTGCCAGCAGCCAAGGGGCTCGAGACAGGGCACATGAGCAGTTCTTC.

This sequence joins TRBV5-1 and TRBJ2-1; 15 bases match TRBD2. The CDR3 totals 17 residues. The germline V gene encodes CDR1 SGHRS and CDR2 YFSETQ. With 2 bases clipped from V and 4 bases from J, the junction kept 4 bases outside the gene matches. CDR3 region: CASSLGTSGGPYNEQFF. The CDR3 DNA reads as TGCGCCAGCAGCTTAGGGACTAGCGGGGGGCCTTACAATGAGCAGTTCTTC.

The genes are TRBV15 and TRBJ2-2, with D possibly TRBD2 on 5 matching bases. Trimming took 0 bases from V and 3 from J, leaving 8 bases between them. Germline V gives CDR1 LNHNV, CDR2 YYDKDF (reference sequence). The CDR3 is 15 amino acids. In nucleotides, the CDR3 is TGTGCCACCAGCAGAGATGGCGGGTACACCGGGGAGCTGTTTTTT. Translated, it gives CATSRDGGYTGELFF.

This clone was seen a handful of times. Here the CDR3 DNA reads TGTGCCAGCATACGGGCACAGGGGGCTGGGCAGCCCCAGCATTTT. Translating it yields CASIRAQGAGQPQHF. The V and J genes are TRBV2 and TRBJ1-5, with TRBD1 matching 9 bases. Germline assignment: CDR1 SNHLY and CDR2 FYNNEI. This CDR3 has 15 residues. V trimming: 7 bases; J trimming: 7 bases; junction bases outside the gene matches: 11.

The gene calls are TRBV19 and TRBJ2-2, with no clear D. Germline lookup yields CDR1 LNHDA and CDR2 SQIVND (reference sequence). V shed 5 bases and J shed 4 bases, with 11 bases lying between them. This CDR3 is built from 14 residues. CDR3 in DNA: TGTGCCAGTAGTTTGGTAGCCGCCACCGGGGAGCTGTTTTTT. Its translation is CASSLVAATGELFF. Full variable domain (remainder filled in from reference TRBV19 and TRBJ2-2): DGGITQSPKYLFRKEGQNVTLSCEQNLNHDAMYWYRQDPGQGLRLIYYSQIVNDFQKGDIAEGYSVSREKKESFPLTVTSAQKNPTAFYLCASSLVAATGELFFGEGSRLTVL.

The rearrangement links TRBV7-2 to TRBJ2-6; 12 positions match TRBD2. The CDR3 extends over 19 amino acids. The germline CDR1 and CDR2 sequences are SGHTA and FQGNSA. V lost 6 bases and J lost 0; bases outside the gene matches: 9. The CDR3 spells CASSYASGGVSSGANVLTF. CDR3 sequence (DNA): TGTGCCAGCAGTTATGCTAGCGGGGGGGTTAGCTCTGGGGCCAACGTCCTGACTTTC.

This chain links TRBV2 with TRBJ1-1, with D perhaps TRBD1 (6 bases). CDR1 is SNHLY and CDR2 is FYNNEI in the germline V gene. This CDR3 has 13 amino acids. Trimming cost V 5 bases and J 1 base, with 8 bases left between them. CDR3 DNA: TGTGCCAGCAGTTGGGGACAGAACACTGAAGCTTTCTTT. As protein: CASSWGQNTEAFF.

This chain's CDR3 is CASSLGPSGGLQETQYF. CDR3 DNA: TGTGCCAGCAGCTTAGGTCCCAGCGGGGGGCTCCAAGAGACCCAGTACTTC. The chain recombines TRBV7-8 with TRBJ2-5; 9 positions match TRBD2. Unmatched junction bases numbered 7, after V lost 1 base and J lost 1 base. Germline CDR1 and CDR2: SGHVS and FQNEAQ. The CDR3 consists of 17 residues.

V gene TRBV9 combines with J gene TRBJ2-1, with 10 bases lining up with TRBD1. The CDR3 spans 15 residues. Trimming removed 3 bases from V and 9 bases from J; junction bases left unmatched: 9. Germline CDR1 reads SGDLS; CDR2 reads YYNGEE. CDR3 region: CASSATGTGASEQFF. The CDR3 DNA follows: TGTGCCAGCAGCGCCACCGGGACAGGGGCTAGTGAGCAGTTCTTC.